The rows below give T cell receptor beta chains drawn from one sample of a study of T cell responses to AZD1222 COVID-19 vaccine. Sequencing was performed with immunoSEQ multiplex PCR; in TCRdb, only in-frame clones are kept and a portion is missing. The sample carries around 150,000 clones, roughly 93% recorded once. The material sequenced was peripheral blood, taken 28 days after the second AZD1222 dose. The receptors here all came from an adult who received the AZD1222 COVID-19 vaccine. The CDR3 runs from the conserved cysteine through the conserved F or W. The D gene is left open where the match is weak. Clone sizes are given selectively: once, few, many, or a class where the clone is expanded.

NA | NA | TRBJ2-3 | TRBV9 | TGTGCCAGCAGCGTATCTTCAGATACGCAGTATTTT | CASSVSSDTQYF
NA | NA | TRBJ1-1 | TRBV30 | TGTGCCTGGACCCCAAAGGGGGGAAACACTGAAGCTTTCTTT | CAWTPKGGNTEAFF
TRBD1 | NA | TRBJ2-7 | TRBV5-6 | TGTGCCAGCAGCTTGGGACAGGGGCTCGAGCAGTACTTC | CASSLGQGLEQYF
NA | NA | TRBJ1-6 | TRBV6-2/TRBV6-3 | TGTGCCAGCATCCCGACGGCTGGGTCACCCCTCCACTTT | CASIPTAGSPLHF
NA | NA | TRBJ2-5 | TRBV2 | TGTGCCAGCAGTGAGGCCCCAGGGACCCAGTACTTC | CASSEAPGTQYF
NA | NA | TRBJ2-3 | TRBV5-1 | TGCGCCAGCAGCCTCGCTATGAGCTCGGGCGAAGATACGCAGTATTTT | CASSLAMSSGEDTQYF
NA | NA | TRBJ2-7 | TRBV25-1 | TGTGCCAGCAGTGAATATCGGGGAGAGCCGCGGGACCCCTACGAGCAGTACTTC | CASSEYRGEPRDPYEQYF
NA | NA | TRBJ1-4 | TRBV4-1 | TGCGCCAGCAGCCCCAAGGGGGGCAGCAATGAAAAACTGTTTTTT | CASSPKGGSNEKLFF
NA | NA | TRBJ1-2 | TRBV5-1 | TGCGCCAGCAGCTTGTCCTCAGAGGATCTCTTTGGCTACACCTTC | CASSLSSEDLFGYTF
TRBD1 | NA | TRBJ2-1 | TRBV6-5 | TGTGCCAGCAGTTCTACCTCCGGGACAGTCTACAATGAGCAGTTCTTC | CASSSTSGTVYNEQFF
NA | NA | TRBJ1-1 | TRBV19 | TGTGTCGTTTCAGGGGAAGCCGATAACACTGAAGCTTTCTTT | CVVSGEADNTEAFF
NA | NA | TRBJ1-6 | TRBV2 | TGTGCCAGCAAGTGGGAGGGGATATCCTATAATTCACCCCTCCACTTT | CASKWEGISYNSPLHF
NA | NA | TRBJ2-2 | TRBV2 | TGTGCCAGCAGTGAAGGCGGCCGATCCGGGGAGCTGTTTTTT | CASSEGGRSGELFF
NA | NA | TRBJ1-2 | TRBV28 | TGTGCCAGCAGTTTAACGCAGGGTGACTATGGCTACACCTTC | CASSLTQGDYGYTF
NA | few | TRBJ2-7 | TRBV19 | TGTGCCAGTAGTATTGTAGCGACAGAGGCCTACGAGCAGTACTTC | CASSIVATEAYEQYF
NA | NA | TRBJ1-2 | TRBV9 | TGTGCCAGCAGCCTGGTGGCTACGGGGGGCTACACCTTC | CASSLVATGGYTF
TRBD1 | NA | TRBJ1-1 | TRBV15 | TGTGCCACAGACCGGGACAGAATCACTGAAGCTTTCTTT | CATDRDRITEAFF
NA | NA | TRBJ1-1 | TRBV5-4 | TGTGCCAGCAGCTTGGCCGGACCGTTGAACACTGAAGCTTTCTTT | CASSLAGPLNTEAFF
NA | NA | TRBJ1-2 | TRBV24-1 | TGTGCCACCAGTGAGGCACGTGGAGGCTACACCTTC | CATSEARGGYTF
NA | NA | TRBJ1-5 | TRBV28 | TGTGCCAGCAAATTTGCGGGGAATAGCAATCAGCCCCAGCATTTT | CASKFAGNSNQPQHF
NA | NA | TRBJ1-3 | TRBV3-1/TRBV3-2 | TGTGCCAGCAGCCCCGCGGGGGAACGCGGAAACACCATATATTTT | CASSPAGERGNTIYF
NA | NA | TRBJ1-1 | TRBV2 | TGTGCCAGCAGGGAAGGGATGAGCGCTGAAGCTTTCTTT | CASREGMSAEAFF
NA | NA | TRBJ1-2 | TRBV4-1 | TGCGCCAGCAGCCATCACTTTCTGAAAAGGGTCCAACCCTCCTATGGCTACACCTTC | CASSHHFLKRVQPSYGYTF
NA | NA | TRBJ1-4 | TRBV15 | TGTGCCACCAGCAGAGGAGTGTCAGGAGGTGAAAAACTGTTTTTT | CATSRGVSGGEKLFF
NA | NA | TRBJ1-1 | TRBV28 | TGTGCCAGCAGTTTCCCTATGGACACTGAAGCTTTCTTT | CASSFPMDTEAFF
NA | NA | TRBJ1-3 | TRBV19 | TGTGCCAGTAGTTATCCTGGAAACACCATATATTTT | CASSYPGNTIYF
TRBD1 | NA | TRBJ1-1 | TRBV6-2/TRBV6-3 | TGTGCCAGCAGCAGGGGACAGATTGAAGCTTTCTTT | CASSRGQIEAFF
NA | NA | TRBJ1-1 | TRBV5-5 | TGTGCCAGCAGCAACGATATCGGGACATTGAACACTGAAGCTTTCTTT | CASSNDIGTLNTEAFF
NA | NA | TRBJ1-1 | TRBV7-2 | TGTGCCAGCAGCTTAGTAATTAGCAAGAACACTGAAGCTTTCTTT | CASSLVISKNTEAFF
NA | NA | TRBJ2-7 | TRBV4-1 | TGCGCCAGCAGCCAAGTCTTACGTCTACCCTACGAGCAGTACTTC | CASSQVLRLPYEQYF
NA | NA | TRBJ2-6 | TRBV6-5 | TGTGCCAGCAGCCGGGGCGTTGGGGGGGCCAACGTCCTGACTTTC | CASSRGVGGANVLTF
NA | NA | TRBJ1-2 | TRBV7-9 | TGTGCCAGCAGCTTAATCGGCGTAAACTATGGCTACACCTTC | CASSLIGVNYGYTF
NA | NA | TRBJ1-5 | TRBV2 | TGTGCCAGCAGCCTGGTCGACACCCGAAGAGAGCATTTT | CASSLVDTRREHF
NA | NA | TRBJ2-4 | TRBV30 | TGTGCCTGGAGTGATGGAGATACGGCCATTCAGTACTTC | CAWSDGDTAIQYF
TRBD1 | NA | TRBJ2-7 | TRBV7-2 | TGTGCCAGCAGCCCACGGGACAGGGGCTACGAGCAGTACTTC | CASSPRDRGYEQYF
NA | NA | TRBJ1-2 | TRBV27 | TGTGCCAGCCGTCGCTCTGGGGGAACCGATGGCTACACCTTC | CASRRSGGTDGYTF
TRBD1 | NA | TRBJ1-2 | TRBV7-2 | TGTGCCAGCAGCTTAGGAGGACTCAGGGGGAACTATGGCTACACCTTC | CASSLGGLRGNYGYTF
TRBD1 | NA | TRBJ2-7 | TRBV12-3/TRBV12-4 | TGTGCCAGCAGTTGGGACAGAAACTACGAGCAGTACTTC | CASSWDRNYEQYF
TRBD2 | NA | TRBJ2-7 | TRBV19 | TGTGCCACCACGAATCTCGGGGGGGCGCCTTACGAGCAGTACTTC | CATTNLGGAPYEQYF
NA | NA | TRBJ1-5 | TRBV30 | TGTGCCTGGAGTGGACACGGCAATCAGCCCCAGCATTTT | CAWSGHGNQPQHF
NA | NA | TRBJ1-4 | TRBV11-2 | TGTGCCAGCAGCTTAGATCCCCCCGGATGGCAAGAAAAACTGTTTTTT | CASSLDPPGWQEKLFF
TRBD2 | NA | TRBJ2-7 | TRBV6-2/TRBV6-3 | TGTGCCAGCAGTTTTAGCTGGGGGGGCGAGCAGTACTTC | CASSFSWGGEQYF
NA | NA | TRBJ2-5 | TRBV30 | TGTGCCTGGAGTCCTTCTGGGTGGTACCAAGAGACCCAGTACTTC | CAWSPSGWYQETQYF
NA | NA | TRBJ1-1 | TRBV5-6 | TGTGCCAGCAGCTCGGGCCCCACGGTAGGGGCTTTCTTT | CASSSGPTVGAFF
NA | NA | TRBJ2-2 | TRBV19 | TGTGCCAGTCATAAAGGGATATTCGCGAACACCGGGGAGCTGTTTTTT | CASHKGIFANTGELFF
NA | NA | TRBJ1-2 | TRBV27 | TGTGCCAGCAGTCCGGGCAGATATGGCTACACCTTC | CASSPGRYGYTF
TRBD1 | few | TRBJ2-7 | TRBV4-1 | TGCGCCAGCAGCCAAGGGGGGCGGGACAGGAACTACGAGCAGTACTTC | CASSQGGRDRNYEQYF
TRBD1 | NA | TRBJ2-2 | TRBV6-2/TRBV6-3 | TGTGCCAACAGTGGACAGGGGGACACCGGGGAGCTGTTTTTT | CANSGQGDTGELFF
NA | NA | TRBJ1-1 | TRBV3-1/TRBV3-2 | TGTGCCAGCAGCCACTCGGACGGCGGAACTGAAGCTTTCTTT | CASSHSDGGTEAFF
TRBD1 | once | TRBJ2-7 | TRBV19 | TGTGCCAGTAGTGAGGGGGCAACCTACGAGCAGTACTTC | CASSEGATYEQYF
NA | NA | TRBJ1-2 | TRBV5-4 | TGTGCCAGCAGCTTGGAGACAGGTCCTTATGGCTACACCTTC | CASSLETGPYGYTF
TRBD2 | NA | TRBJ2-7 | TRBV7-9 | TGTGCCAGCAGCTTAGGACTAGCGCCCTTCGAGCAGTACTTC | CASSLGLAPFEQYF